This T cell receptor (beta chain) was identified in a study of CD8 T cells in Susac syndrome (dated by TCRdb to the late 2010s). Broadly, across the study: Whether CD8+ T cell activation and differentiation in Susac syndrome was antigen driven was tested using repertoire sequencing. Clonality of the CD8+ T cell repertoire was compared between eleven to twelve healthy donors, 14 Susac syndrome patients and approximately 16 multiple sclerosis patients. The study at large found these results: The TCR sequencing and HLA analysis was acknowledged to have included a relatively small number of individuals.

Concerning this clonotype itself: Its antigen is not yet known. The sample holds no much larger clone one base away, and base qualities are not on file.

RNA was extracted using the RNeasy kit, and roughly 0.45 to 1 microgram was reverse transcribed with random hexamers. TCR beta CDR3 regions were amplified with the immunoSEQ multiplex PCR assay covering 54 Vbeta and 13 Jbeta segments. To correct PCR amplification bias, a synthetic template baseline was used for both primer optimization and computational correction. Regarding the original processing steps: Reads were assigned to V, D and J genes according to IMGT and analyzed in immunoSEQ Analyzer, with only productive sequences retained. Clonality was computed as one minus Shannon entropy normalized by log2 of the number of productive unique sequences. For each patient and control, public and private clones were evaluated within the 100 most prevalent clones. A clone was defined as Susac-specific if it was absent from the healthy and MS cohorts, from more than 850 published viral clones and from other ImmuneACCESS disease sequences. The public reads were quality trimmed at Q25 with fastp and then assembled into clones with MiXCR by TCRdb, keeping productive beta chains. When rows share a CDR3 protein, they turn into one entry using the most common DNA and genes. The V and J calls were determined by TCRdb, not by the authors. A total of about 180,000 distinct CDR3 sequences appear in this sample, about 95% of them only once. The ten largest clonotypes hold around 0.15% of the sample.

High-throughput TCR beta sequencing profiled peripheral blood CD8+ and CD4+ T cells from healthy donors, Susac syndrome patients and multiple sclerosis patients. The multiple sclerosis controls were treatment-naive patients who had stable or active relapsing-remitting disease and met the revised McDonald criteria. Bulk CD8+ and CD4+ T cells were purified by magnetic negative isolation, whereas CD8+ TEMRA cells were enriched by FACS. Blood was collected in EDTA tubes and processed within 24 hours, with PBMCs isolated through density gradient centrifugation. PBMCs intended for TCR sequencing were cryopreserved in liquid nitrogen and thawed later in a water bath at 37 degrees C. The sorted or isolated CD4+, CD8+ and CD8+ TEMRA cells reached a purity of at least 90%. This receptor was taken from a human donor with multiple sclerosis. Input material: CD8+ T cells from PBMCs.

The encoded CDR3 is CASSTGIHTEAFF. The sequenced DNA: TGTGCCAGCAGCACAGGGATTCACACTGAAGCTTTCTTT. The rearrangement joined TRBV25-1 to TRBJ1-1; a tentative D call is TRBD1 (6 bases match). V is pared back by 6 bases and J by 3 bases, with 11 bases lying between the germline termini. According to the germline V gene, CDR1 reads MGHDK and CDR2 reads SYGVNS. The CDR3 holds 13 amino acids from the cysteine to the phenylalanine. Left in the record is the CDR3 DNA by itself, 39 bases read in frame from the first base.